These 6 T cell receptor beta chains came from one sample sequenced in a study of neurological immune-mediated disorders. TCRdb itself ran the 5' RACE reads through MiXCR, one entry per CDR3 protein. The sample has some 60,000 distinct CDR3 sequences, 3.5% to 4.5% seen once; the top ten hold roughly 2.3%. Sequenced input: PBMCs. The receptors stem from a woman between 50 and 59 years old with multiple sclerosis.

This clonotype has at least ten counts. The genes are TRBV20-1 and TRBJ1-1, with TRBD1 matching over 8 bases. The V gene's germline CDR1 is DFQATT and CDR2 SNEGSKA (reference sequence). V lost 3 bases to trimming and J lost 3 bases; unmatched junction nucleotides: 9. This CDR3 region has 15 residues. The DNA of the CDR3 is TGCAGTGCTAGGGGGGACAGGTCATGGGACACTGAAGCTTTCTTT. It specifies CSARGDRSWDTEAFF.

This clonotype showed up just a few times. This may arise from a read error, as a much more abundant clone is one base away. V gene TRBV20-1 combines with J gene TRBJ2-4; D may be TRBD1 (6 bases). The germline V and J ends were trimmed by 1 base and 10 bases, with 14 bases remaining between them. The CDR3 contains 13 residues. The V gene's germline CDR1 is DFQATT and CDR2 SNEGSKA (reference sequence). The CDR3 DNA follows: TGCAGTGCTAGAGGGACAGCGTCAAAAATTCAGTACTTC. Protein: CSARGTASKIQYF.

This clonotype appeared many times. V is TRBV7-2 and J is TRBJ2-5; TRBD1 is a possible D gene (6 bases). Germline V lookup: CDR1 SGHTA, CDR2 FQGNSA. This CDR3 is 15 amino acids long. V was shortened by 1 base and J by 4 bases, with 13 bases between the two germline ends. The CDR3 nucleotides read TGTGCCAGCAGCTTAGATGGCAGGGGTACAGAGACCCAGTACTTC. Translated: CASSLDGRGTETQYF. Variable domain in full (rest from reference TRBV7-2 and TRBJ2-5): GAGVSQSPSNKVTEKGKDVELRCDPISGHTALYWYRQSLGQGLEFLIYFQGNSAPDKSGLPSDRFSAERTGGSVSTLTIQRTQQEDSAVYLCASSLDGRGTETQYFGPGTRLLVL.

This clonotype was found many times. The CDR3 nucleotides read TGTGCCAGCAGCGGACAGGTTAGGGAGACCCAGTACTTC. Protein sequence: CASSGQVRETQYF. This sequence joins TRBV14 and TRBJ2-5, with 7 positions matching TRBD1. CDR1 is SGHDN and CDR2 is FVKESK in the germline V gene. J lost 5 bases, V lost 5 bases, and 5 bases had no gene match. CDR3 length: 13 residues.

This clonotype was recorded at least ten times. The J gene is TRBJ2-4, the V gene TRBV10-3; perhaps TRBD2 as D (6 bases). Germline V gives CDR1 ENHRY, CDR2 SYGVKD. Trimming removed 3 bases from V and 7 bases from J, with 13 bases in between. There are 14 residues in the CDR3. The CDR3 nucleotides are TGTGCCATCAGTGAAAGGCAGGAGGGGAACATTCAGTACTTC. Encoded protein: CAISERQEGNIQYF.

This clonotype has ten or more counts. The CDR3 DNA sequence: TGTGCCAGCAGCCCTACCGGGACAGGGGCTAAGGGTTCCCACTTT. Encoded protein: CASSPTGTGAKGSHF. The genes are TRBV3-1 and TRBJ1-6; 10 bases agree with TRBD1. The CDR3 extends over 15 amino acids. V dropped 4 bases and J dropped 18; count of bases not matched to a gene: 15. Per germline, CDR1 LGHDT and CDR2 YNNKEL (reference sequence).